Listed here are 32 T cell receptor beta chains from one sample, sequenced in a study of T-cell memory formation after mild COVID-19. In TCRdb, the 5' RACE reads were re-called with MiXCR into one record per CDR3 protein. The sample holds approximately 580,000 distinct CDR3 sequences; roughly 20% are singletons and the top ten take around 12%. The sequenced material came from PBMCs or a T cell subset sorted from them (not recorded which). Receptors were obtained from an adult woman who had mild COVID-19 (a few samples of this study predate the infection). Cell type and time point are not known.

This clonotype occurred a few times. This chain links TRBV20-1 with TRBJ2-7; perhaps TRBD2 as D (5 bases). With 2 bases removed from V and 1 base from J, the gap between germline ends came to 12 bases. The CDR3 length is 14 residues. Germline CDR1 DFQATT, CDR2 SNEGSKA (reference sequence). DNA for the CDR3: TGCAGTGCTAGAAGCGGAGGCAAGTCCTACGAGCAGTACTTC. Its translation is CSARSGGKSYEQYF.

The genes are TRBV3-1 and TRBJ2-1, with 11 bases matching TRBD2. CDR1 LGHDT and CDR2 YNNKEL come from the germline V gene (reference sequence). This CDR3 is built from 14 residues. The V gene end was trimmed by 4 bases and the J gene end by 7 bases; junction bases not matched to a gene: 3. CDR3 sequence: CASSRRLAGNEQFF. The CDR3 region has the DNA TGTGCCAGCAGCCGCCGACTAGCGGGGAATGAGCAGTTCTTC.

The V call is TRBV27, the J call TRBJ2-1; the D gene could be TRBD1 or TRBD2 (5 bases each). The ends were cut back, 8 bases at V and 4 bases at J, with 12 bases in the middle. The CDR3 is 13 residues long. From germline, CDR1 is MNHEY and CDR2 SMNVEV (reference sequence). The CDR3 DNA reads as TGTGCCAGCTGGGACCCCCCATACAATGAGCAGTTCTTC. Amino acids: CASWDPPYNEQFF.

This chain connects TRBV7-2 to TRBJ2-5; D not resolved. The CDR3 has 14 amino acids. CDR1 is SGHTA and CDR2 is FQGNSA in the germline V gene. Trimming shortened V by 5 bases and J by 1 base, and 11 bases separated the two germline ends. CDR3 nucleotide sequence: TGTGCCAGCAGCCCCGGGTCCTTCCAAGAGACCCAGTACTTC. This gives the protein CASSPGSFQETQYF.

This clonotype appeared many times. The chain uses TRBV2 and TRBJ2-3; D possibly corresponds to TRBD1 (5 bases). The V end lost 7 bases, the J end lost 3 bases, and 17 bases lay between the germline ends. The V gene's germline CDR1 is SNHLY and CDR2 FYNNEI. The CDR3 totals 15 residues. In DNA, the CDR3 is TGTGCCAGCACCAACGGCAGGGTAAAGACAGATACGCAGTATTTT. It codes for CASTNGRVKTDTQYF.

The chain carries TRBV12-3 or TRBV12-4 and TRBJ1-3; 7 nucleotides match TRBD1. CDR3 length: 16 residues. With V trimmed by 5 bases and J by 0 bases, 7 bases remained unmatched. The CDR3 nucleotides read TGTGCCAGCAGTGTGGAAGGGGGCCACTCTGGAAACACCATATATTTT. As protein: CASSVEGGHSGNTIYF.

V and J are TRBV5-1 and TRBJ1-2; D perhaps matches TRBD1 (5 bases). The CDR3 sequence is 13 residues long. Trimming removed 5 bases from V and 3 bases from J, with 11 bases in between. CDR1 SGHRS and CDR2 YFSETQ come from the germline V gene. This CDR3 is CASRVGAHYGYTF. The CDR3 DNA is TGCGCCAGCAGGGTCGGGGCCCACTATGGCTACACCTTC.

This clonotype was counted a few times. The chain links TRBV24-1 to TRBJ2-1; perhaps TRBD1 as D (5 bases). V lost 2 bases and J 2 bases, leaving 9 bases between the germline ends. The CDR3 runs 15 residues. Germline-derived CDR1 and CDR2 are KGHDR and SFDVKD. CDR3 in DNA: TGTGCCACCAGTGATTCCAGGGCGCCCTACAATGAGCAGTTCTTC. It yields the protein CATSDSRAPYNEQFF.

The chain carries TRBV27 and TRBJ1-1; D perhaps matches TRBD1 (6 bases). Trimming shortened V by 7 bases and J by 5 bases, and 17 bases separated the two germline ends. This CDR3 has 14 amino acids. Germline V gene data show CDR1 as MNHEY and CDR2 as SMNVEV (reference sequence). The CDR3 coding sequence is TGTGCCAGCATTCCGACGGGGGCGCGGACTGAAGCTTTCTTT. Protein: CASIPTGARTEAFF.

There are a few counts of this clonotype. This chain uses TRBV7-6 with TRBJ2-1, with D perhaps TRBD2 (6 bases). The V gene's germline CDR1 is SGHVS and CDR2 FNYEAQ. The CDR3 is made up of 15 amino acids. V was clipped by 3 bases and J by 8 bases, with 17 bases between them. This CDR3 is CASSLGGATGYEQFF. CDR3 nucleotides: TGTGCCAGCAGCTTGGGGGGAGCCACTGGATATGAGCAGTTCTTC.

The V gene is TRBV11-2, the J gene TRBJ2-7; D is possibly TRBD2 (5 bases). The ends were cut back, 5 bases at V and 2 bases at J, with 13 bases in the middle. Germline assignment: CDR1 SGHAT and CDR2 FQNNGV. CDR3 length equals 14 residues. DNA of the CDR3: TGTGCCAGCAGCCAGGACTGGCTTACCTACGAGCAGTACTTC. Translated, it gives CASSQDWLTYEQYF.

This clonotype was counted only a few times. The chain is built from TRBV6-5 and TRBJ2-6; maybe TRBD1 (6 bases). Trimming removed 1 base at V and 4 bases at J, with 14 bases between. Germline V CDR1 and CDR2: MNHEY, SVGAGI. The CDR3 extends over 17 amino acids. This CDR3 reads CASSYFPQGSGANVLTF. The CDR3 nucleotides read TGTGCCAGCAGTTACTTCCCCCAGGGGTCGGGGGCCAACGTCCTGACTTTC.

This clonotype has a handful of counts. The genes are TRBV4-1 and TRBJ2-3, with 7 nucleotides matching TRBD2. This CDR3 has 15 amino acids. The ends lost 0 bases at V and 8 bases at J; junction bases unmatched: 8. CDR1 and CDR2 from the germline V gene are MGHRA and YSYEKL. As DNA, the CDR3 is TGCGCCAGCAGCCAAGAACCCACCCGGGGGGTTACGCAGTATTTT. Translating gives CASSQEPTRGVTQYF.

This clonotype was picked up a small number of times. The chain recombines TRBV27 with TRBJ2-3, with TRBD2 matching over 8 bases. The CDR3 has 16 residues. Germline V gives CDR1 MNHEY, CDR2 SMNVEV (reference sequence). V lost 5 bases to trimming and J lost 3 bases; unmatched junction nucleotides: 10. The CDR3 region is CASSLRPGLVTDTQYF. CDR3 nucleotide sequence: TGTGCCAGCAGTCTCCGGCCGGGACTAGTGACAGATACGCAGTATTTT.

This chain connects TRBV9 to TRBJ2-7; 9 bases agree with TRBD1. The CDR3 has 16 residues. V lost 6 bases to trimming and J lost 6 bases; unmatched junction nucleotides: 16. Germline V CDR1 and CDR2: SGDLS, YYNGEE. CDR3 residues: CASTSNPGTGIFEQYF. CDR3 bases: TGTGCCAGCACCAGTAACCCCGGGACAGGGATCTTCGAGCAGTACTTC.

Comment on this clonotype: The germline gene is not matched at one end of the junction; a read error may be the cause. The V and J genes are TRBV4-1 and TRBJ2-1; D may be TRBD1 (6 bases). CDR3 length: 13 amino acids. CDR1 is MGHRA, CDR2 YSYEKL, per germline. The CDR3 sequence is CASSRLDSPGRLF. The CDR3 region has the DNA TGCGCCAGCAGCAGATTGGACAGCCCTGGTAGACTCTTC.

This clonotype was observed many times. The chain has TRBV12-3 or TRBV12-4 and TRBJ2-7; no definite D call. The CDR3 length is 12 residues. Trimming cost V 2 bases and J 6 bases, with 8 bases left between them. This chain's CDR3 is CASSLYGREQYF. CDR3 sequence (DNA): TGTGCCAGCAGTTTATACGGCCGCGAGCAGTACTTC.

The chain combines TRBV6-5 with TRBJ1-1; D possibly corresponds to TRBD1 (5 bases). Germline V gene lookup returns CDR1 MNHEY and CDR2 SVGAGI. CDR3 length equals 13 residues. Trimming left V 6 bases short and J 4 bases short, with 12 bases between. CDR3 region: CASRWGGATEAFF. CDR3 sequence (DNA): TGTGCCAGCAGATGGGGAGGGGCCACTGAAGCTTTCTTT.

In this sample, this clonotype turned up a few times. The chain carries TRBV20-1 and TRBJ1-2; D possibly corresponds to TRBD1 (6 bases). Germline-derived CDR1 and CDR2 are DFQATT and SNEGSKA (reference sequence). V lost 5 bases and J 4 bases, leaving 14 bases between the germline ends. The CDR3 totals 13 residues. CDR3 DNA: TGCAGTGCTCGGGCAGGGGAAGGCTATGGCTACACCTTC. Protein: CSARAGEGYGYTF.

In its sample, this clonotype was seen a few times. The rearrangement links TRBV7-6 to TRBJ1-2; D unresolved. The CDR3 length is 13 residues. CDR1 and CDR2 (germline): SGHVS, FNYEAQ. Trimming took 5 bases from V and 4 from J, leaving 11 bases between them. This chain's CDR3 is CASSRSPGYGYTF. The CDR3 DNA sequence: TGTGCCAGCAGCCGATCGCCAGGCTATGGCTACACCTTC.

The chain employs TRBV2 and TRBJ2-3; 8 bases fit TRBD1. The J segment lost 7 bases and the V segment lost 8 bases, leaving 11 bases of the junction unmatched. This CDR3 has 14 residues. Germline CDR1 SNHLY, CDR2 FYNNEI. This CDR3 is CASGGQGRGNTQYF. The CDR3 region has the DNA TGTGCCAGCGGCGGACAGGGAAGGGGCAATACGCAGTATTTT.

A few counts support this clonotype. The CDR3 DNA sequence: TGTGCCAGCAGTTTATCTGTAAACGCCGGGGAGCTGTTTTTT. The encoded protein is CASSLSVNAGELFF. The rearrangement links TRBV12-3 or TRBV12-4 to TRBJ2-2, with no clear D. Between the trimmed V and J ends, which lost 2 bases and 6 bases, there was a span of 10 bases. The CDR3 loop spans 14 amino acids.

This clonotype was counted between two and nine times. The chain is built from TRBV10-3 and TRBJ2-2; unclear D gene. Trimming cost V 5 bases and J 2 bases, with 6 bases left between them. Germline CDR1 reads ENHRY; CDR2 reads SYGVKD. This CDR3 spans 13 amino acids. In nucleotides, the CDR3 is TGTGCCATCAGTCCCGAAAACACCGGGGAGCTGTTTTTT. Encoded protein: CAISPENTGELFF.

The sample holds a few counts of this clonotype. V is TRBV3-1 and J is TRBJ2-7, with 8 bases aligning to TRBD2. This CDR3 is 11 amino acids long. Per the germline V gene, CDR1 is LGHDT and CDR2 is YNNKEL (reference sequence). Trimming removed 4 bases from V and 10 bases from J; junction bases left unmatched: 3. Here the CDR3 reads CASSPGTSQYF. In nucleotides, the CDR3 is TGTGCCAGCAGCCCAGGGACTAGTCAGTACTTC.

V is TRBV5-1 and J is TRBJ2-7; TRBD1 or TRBD2 may be the D gene (5 bases each). From germline, CDR1 is SGHRS and CDR2 YFSETQ. The V end was cut by 5 bases, the J end by 4 bases, with 13 bases between. This CDR3 has 13 residues. CDR3 sequence reads: CASSEGSGYEQYF. The CDR3 nucleotides are TGCGCCAGCAGTGAGGGGTCGGGGTACGAGCAGTACTTC. The full variable domain, its missing parts supplied by reference TRBV5-1 and TRBJ2-7, is KAGVTQTPRYLIKTRGQQVTLSCSPISGHRSVSWYQQTPGQGLQFLFEYFSETQRNKGNFPGRFSGRQFSNSRSEMNVSTLELGDSALYLCASSEGSGYEQYFGPGTRLTVT.

The chain uses TRBV4-1 and TRBJ2-3; D is uncertain. The CDR3 is made up of 15 amino acids. Trimming took off 0 bases at V and 1 base at J, with 8 bases between the two ends. In germline, CDR1 is MGHRA, CDR2 YSYEKL. The CDR3 DNA reads TGCGCCAGCAGCCAAGATCCGGATGGCACAGATACGCAGTATTTT. Protein: CASSQDPDGTDTQYF.

The chain is built from TRBV14 and TRBJ2-2; 7 bases match TRBD1. The V gene end was trimmed by 0 bases and the J gene end by 4 bases; junction bases not matched to a gene: 5. The germline V gene has CDR1 SGHDN and CDR2 FVKESK. This CDR3 region has 16 residues. This chain's CDR3 is CASSQEGQGVTGELFF. The DNA for the CDR3 is TGTGCCAGCAGCCAAGAAGGTCAGGGGGTCACCGGGGAGCTGTTTTTT.

This clonotype came up once. V is TRBV4-1 and J is TRBJ2-1, with D perhaps matching TRBD1 or TRBD2 (5 bases each). V was pared by 3 bases and J by 5 bases, with 11 bases between. The CDR3 contains 14 residues. Germline V gene sequence: CDR1 MGHRA, CDR2 YSYEKL. The CDR3 is CASSHLGADNEQFF. CDR3 coding DNA: TGCGCCAGCAGCCACCTCGGGGCTGACAATGAGCAGTTCTTC.

This clonotype has just a few counts. V usage is TRBV6-4 and J usage is TRBJ2-1; 10 bases agree with TRBD2. Germline V lookup: CDR1 MRHNA, CDR2 SNTAGT. This CDR3 has 15 residues. With V trimmed by 4 bases and J by 2 bases, 2 bases remained unmatched. The CDR3 reads CASSGTSGTYNEQFF. The CDR3 DNA follows: TGTGCCAGCAGTGGGACTAGCGGAACCTACAATGAGCAGTTCTTC.

This clonotype was seen more than once but under ten times. The V and J genes are TRBV2 and TRBJ2-2; TRBD2 matches 7 bases. The CDR3 spans 16 residues. Trimming took 5 bases from V and 1 from J; bases not matched to a gene: 7. Germline V gene sequence: CDR1 SNHLY, CDR2 FYNNEI. The CDR3 DNA reads TGTGCCAGCAGTATAGGCGGGAGAGTGAACACCGGGGAGCTGTTTTTT. This encodes CASSIGGRVNTGELFF. Drawing the rest from reference TRBV2 and TRBJ2-2, the complete variable domain is EPEVTQTPSHQVTQMGQEVILRCVPISNHLYFYWYRQILGQKVEFLVSFYNNEISEKSEIFDDQFSVERPDGSNFTLKIRSTKLEDSAMYFCASSIGGRVNTGELFFGEGSRLTVL.

In the case of this clonotype: A read error may account for a junction end that differs from germline. This rearrangement joins TRBV20-1 to TRBJ2-2; 8 positions agree with TRBD1. From germline, CDR1 is DFQATT and CDR2 SNEGSKA (reference sequence). This CDR3 comprises 14 residues. The CDR3 coding sequence is TGCAGTGCTAGAGGACAGGGGAACTCCGGGGAGCTGTTTTTT. Its translation: CSARGQGNSGELFF.

CDR3 DNA: TGTGCCAGCAGCTTAGGGGGACAGGGGAATGAGCAGTTCTTC. It is translated as CASSLGGQGNEQFF. The rearrangement uses TRBV7-8 and TRBJ2-1, with 10 nucleotides matching TRBD1. Germline assignment: CDR1 SGHVS and CDR2 FQNEAQ. Unmatched junction bases numbered 1, after V lost 1 base and J lost 7 bases. The CDR3 consists of 14 residues. The whole variable domain, remainder taken from reference TRBV7-8 and TRBJ2-1, is GAGVSQSPRYKVAKRGQDVALRCDPISGHVSLFWYQQALGQGPEFLTYFQNEAQLDKSGLPSDRFFAERPEGSVSTLKIQRTQQEDSAVYLCASSLGGQGNEQFFGPGTRLTVL.